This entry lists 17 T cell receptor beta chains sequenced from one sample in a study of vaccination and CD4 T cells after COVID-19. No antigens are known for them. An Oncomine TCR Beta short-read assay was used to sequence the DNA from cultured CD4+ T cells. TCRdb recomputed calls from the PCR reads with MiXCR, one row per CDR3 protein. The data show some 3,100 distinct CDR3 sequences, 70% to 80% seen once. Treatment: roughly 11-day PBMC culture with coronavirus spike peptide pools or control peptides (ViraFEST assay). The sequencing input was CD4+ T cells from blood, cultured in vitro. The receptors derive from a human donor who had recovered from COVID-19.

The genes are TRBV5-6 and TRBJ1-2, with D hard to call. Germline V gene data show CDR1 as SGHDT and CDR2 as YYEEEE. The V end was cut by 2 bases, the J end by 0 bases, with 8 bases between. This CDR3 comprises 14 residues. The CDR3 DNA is TGTGCCAGCAGCTTTGGGAGGGCTAACTATGGCTACACCTTC. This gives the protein CASSFGRANYGYTF.

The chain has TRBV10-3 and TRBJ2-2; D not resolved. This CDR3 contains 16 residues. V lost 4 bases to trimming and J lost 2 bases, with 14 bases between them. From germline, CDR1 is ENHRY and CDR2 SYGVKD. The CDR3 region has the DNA TGTGCCATCAGTGCTCGTCCAGGCTCTAACACCGGGGAGCTGTTTTTT. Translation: CAISARPGSNTGELFF.

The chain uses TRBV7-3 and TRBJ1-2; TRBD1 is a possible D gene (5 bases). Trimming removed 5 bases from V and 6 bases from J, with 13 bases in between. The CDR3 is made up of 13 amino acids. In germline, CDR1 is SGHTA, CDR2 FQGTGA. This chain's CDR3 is CASSHGGTDGYTF. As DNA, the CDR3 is TGTGCCAGCAGCCATGGGGGAACGGATGGCTACACCTTC.

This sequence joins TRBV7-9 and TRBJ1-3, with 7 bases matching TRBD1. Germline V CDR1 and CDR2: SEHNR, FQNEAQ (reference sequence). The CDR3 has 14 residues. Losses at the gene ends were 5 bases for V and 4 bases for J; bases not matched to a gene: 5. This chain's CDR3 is CASSRQGSGNTIYF. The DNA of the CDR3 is TGTGCCAGCAGCAGACAGGGTAGCGGAAACACCATATATTTT.

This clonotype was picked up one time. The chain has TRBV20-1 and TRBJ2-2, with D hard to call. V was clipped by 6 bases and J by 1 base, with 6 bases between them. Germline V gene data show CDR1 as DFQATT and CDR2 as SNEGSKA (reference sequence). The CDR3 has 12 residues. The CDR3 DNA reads TGCAGTGCCTTGGGGAACACCGGGGAGCTGTTTTTT. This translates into CSALGNTGELFF.

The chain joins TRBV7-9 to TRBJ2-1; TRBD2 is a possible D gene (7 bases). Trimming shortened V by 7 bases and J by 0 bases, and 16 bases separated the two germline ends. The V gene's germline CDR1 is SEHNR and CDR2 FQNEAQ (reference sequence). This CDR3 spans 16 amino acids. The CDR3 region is CASTRGGGSSYNEQFF. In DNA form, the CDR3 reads TGTGCCAGCACCAGGGGCGGGGGAAGCTCCTACAATGAGCAGTTCTTC.

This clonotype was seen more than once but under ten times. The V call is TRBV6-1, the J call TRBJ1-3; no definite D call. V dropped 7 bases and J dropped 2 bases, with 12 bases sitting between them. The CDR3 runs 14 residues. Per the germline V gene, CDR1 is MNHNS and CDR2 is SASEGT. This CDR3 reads CASIVTYTGNTIYF. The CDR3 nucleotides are TGTGCCAGCATTGTCACCTATACTGGAAACACCATATATTTT.

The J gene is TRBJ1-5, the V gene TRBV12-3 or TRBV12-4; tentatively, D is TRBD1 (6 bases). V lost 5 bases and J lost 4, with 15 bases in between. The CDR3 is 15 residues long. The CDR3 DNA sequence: TGTGCCAGCAGTCCCAGGGGAGTAGGGAATCAGCCCCAGCATTTT. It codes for CASSPRGVGNQPQHF.

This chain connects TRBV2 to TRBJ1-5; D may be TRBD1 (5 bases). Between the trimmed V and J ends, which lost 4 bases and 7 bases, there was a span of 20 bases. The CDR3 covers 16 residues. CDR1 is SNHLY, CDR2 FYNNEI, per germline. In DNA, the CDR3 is TGTGCCAGCAGTGTCCGGACATCGGCCACGGGCCAGCCCCAGCATTTT. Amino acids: CASSVRTSATGQPQHF.

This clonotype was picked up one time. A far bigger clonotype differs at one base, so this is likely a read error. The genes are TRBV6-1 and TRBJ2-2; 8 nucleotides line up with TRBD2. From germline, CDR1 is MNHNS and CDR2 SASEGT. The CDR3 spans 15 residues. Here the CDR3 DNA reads TGTGCCATCAGTACGGGGGGGCGGAACACCGGGGAGCAGTTTTTT. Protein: CAISTGGRNTGEQFF.

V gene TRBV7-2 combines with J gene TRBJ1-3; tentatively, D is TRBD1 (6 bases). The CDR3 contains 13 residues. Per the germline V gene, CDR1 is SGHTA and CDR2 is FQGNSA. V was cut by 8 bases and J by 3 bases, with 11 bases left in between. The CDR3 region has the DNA TGTGCCAGCCGGGGACAAAGTGGAAACACCATATATTTT. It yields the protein CASRGQSGNTIYF.

For the CDR3, the DNA is TGCAGTGCTAGGGGGGCCGTAAGCACAGATACGCAGTATTTT. Encoded protein: CSARGAVSTDTQYF. The rearrangement uses TRBV20-1 and TRBJ2-3; D is possibly TRBD1 (6 bases). The germline V and J ends were trimmed by 3 bases and 0 bases, with 10 bases remaining between them. Germline loops: CDR1 DFQATT, CDR2 SNEGSKA (reference sequence). CDR3 length: 14 residues.

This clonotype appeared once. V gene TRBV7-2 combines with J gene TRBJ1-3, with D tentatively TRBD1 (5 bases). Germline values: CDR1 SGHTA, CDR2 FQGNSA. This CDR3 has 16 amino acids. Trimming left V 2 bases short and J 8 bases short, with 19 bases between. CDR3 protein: CASSLSGTGSGDTIYF. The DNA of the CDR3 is TGTGCCAGCAGCTTATCCGGGACGGGCTCGGGGGACACCATATATTTT.

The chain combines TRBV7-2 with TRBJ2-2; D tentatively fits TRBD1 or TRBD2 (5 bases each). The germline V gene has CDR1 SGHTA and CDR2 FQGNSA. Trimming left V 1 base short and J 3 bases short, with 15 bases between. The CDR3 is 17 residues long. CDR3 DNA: TGTGCCAGCAGCTTAGGCCGGGACGTTAGGGACACCGGGGAGCTGTTTTTT. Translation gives CASSLGRDVRDTGELFF.

CDR3 nucleotide sequence: TGTGCCACGCAGACCTATAACTATGGCTACACCTTC. It codes for CATQTYNYGYTF. The rearrangement joins TRBV28 to TRBJ1-2; no firm D call. Trimming pared 10 bases from V and 1 base from J, leaving 10 bases between. CDR1 is MDHEN, CDR2 SYDVKM, per germline. The CDR3 consists of 12 residues.

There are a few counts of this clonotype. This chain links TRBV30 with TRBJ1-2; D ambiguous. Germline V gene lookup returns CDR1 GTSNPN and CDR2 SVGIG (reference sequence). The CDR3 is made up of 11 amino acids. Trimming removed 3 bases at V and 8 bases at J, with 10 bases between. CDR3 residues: CAWSGSKGYTF. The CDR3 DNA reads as TGTGCCTGGAGCGGGTCTAAGGGCTACACCTTC. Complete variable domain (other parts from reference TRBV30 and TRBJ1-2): SQTIHQWPATLVQPVGSPLSLECTVEGTSNPNLYWYRQAAGRGLQLLFYSVGIGQISSEVPQNLSASRPQDRQFILSSKKLLLSDSGFYLCAWSGSKGYTFGSGTRLTVV.

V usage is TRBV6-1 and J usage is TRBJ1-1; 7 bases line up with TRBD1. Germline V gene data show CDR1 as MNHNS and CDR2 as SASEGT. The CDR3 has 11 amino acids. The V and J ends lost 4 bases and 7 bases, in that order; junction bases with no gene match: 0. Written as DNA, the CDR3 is TGTGCCAGCAGTGGACAGGGTGAAGCTTTCTTT. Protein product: CASSGQGEAFF.